Sequencing of this TCR beta chain was carried out in a study of cytomegalovirus exposure and HLA in healthy donors. Primers for the PCR totalled 60 Vbeta and 13 Jbeta. TCRdb's copy holds only in-frame clones and misses some; the assay was immunoSEQ multiplex PCR. The table shows 93,000 or so clones, with over 70% occurring only once. This clone appeared a few times. Although they were nominally healthy when sampled, donors likely had unrecorded immune exposures. The CDR3 has 12 amino acids. Trimming cost V 6 bases and J 7 bases; bases outside gene matches: 0. The V gene's germline CDR1 is MNHNY and CDR2 SVGAGI (reference sequence).

The source of this sequence is a man aged 50 to 60 in good health and CMV-seropositive. The chain is built from TRBV6-6 and TRBJ1-4; 9 bases are a match to TRBD1. The sequencing sample was made of PBMCs. CDR3 sequence: CASRTGGEKLFF. CDR3 nucleotide sequence: TGTGCCAGCAGGACAGGGGGTGAAAAACTGTTTTTT.